Each of the 31 T cell receptor beta chains below was sequenced from the same sample in a study of beta chain features in type 1 diabetes. The authors reverse transcribed all of the isolated RNA, so sequencing captured expressed TCRB transcripts. The repertoire was sequenced with immunoSEQ multiplex PCR; TCRdb's copy has only in-frame clones and lacks some. The sample shows around 340,000 clones, 7.5% to 9% of them seen only once. The sample taken for sequencing was central memory CD4+ T cells from blood. These receptors all come from a woman between 18 and 29 years old in good health.

This clone was seen a handful of times. The same CDR3 can be traced to other DNA sequences in this sample. The CDR3 coding sequence is TGTGCCAGCAGCTCTCTAGCGGGGAGAACATACGAGCAGTACTTC. Its translation is CASSSLAGRTYEQYF. V usage is TRBV7-2 and J usage is TRBJ2-7; 9 nucleotides match TRBD2. V was pared by 4 bases and J by 4 bases, with 8 bases of the junction left unmatched. CDR3 length: 15 amino acids. In germline, CDR1 is SGHTA, CDR2 FQGNSA.

This clone showed up just a few times. CDR3 sequence: CASSLGLENIQYF. As DNA, the CDR3 is TGTGCCAGCAGCTTGGGTCTCGAAAACATTCAGTACTTC. The J gene is TRBJ2-4, the V gene TRBV5-4; D unclear. CDR1 is SGHNT and CDR2 is YYREEE in the germline V gene (reference sequence). V was trimmed by 0 bases and J by 5 bases, leaving 6 bases between them. This CDR3 is built from 13 residues. Supplemented by reference TRBV5-4 and TRBJ2-4, the full variable domain reads ETGVTQSPTHLIKTRGQQVTLRCSSQSGHNTVSWYQQALGQGPQFIFQYYREEENGRGNFPPRFSGLQFPNYSSELNVNALELDDSALYLCASSLGLENIQYFGAGTRLSVL.

A few counts support this clone. The chain combines TRBV28 with TRBJ1-2; tentatively, D is TRBD1 (5 bases). With 3 bases removed from V and 8 bases from J, the gap between germline ends came to 16 bases. This CDR3 is built from 14 residues. Per germline, CDR1 MDHEN and CDR2 SYDVKM. The CDR3 DNA reads as TGTGCCAGCAGTTTGCCGGGACGGACCCTAGGCTACACCTTC. Translation gives CASSLPGRTLGYTF.

The chain joins TRBV9 to TRBJ2-3; 7 positions match TRBD2. Trimming took 0 bases from V and 5 from J; bases not matched to a gene: 9. This CDR3 comprises 16 residues. Germline V CDR1 and CDR2: SGDLS, YYNGEE. The CDR3 DNA is TGTGCCAGCAGCGTAGACGTTAGCGGGCTCGGAGATACGCAGTATTTT. This codes for CASSVDVSGLGDTQYF.

This rearrangement joins TRBV7-2 to TRBJ2-3; possible D gene TRBD2, 6 bases. The length of the CDR3 is 13 residues. Between the trimmed V and J ends, which lost 9 bases and 2 bases, there was a span of 12 bases. The germline CDR1 and CDR2 sequences are SGHTA and FQGNSA. CDR3 DNA: TGTGCCAGTTCCCGGGACTTCACAGATACGCAGTATTTT. Translated: CASSRDFTDTQYF.

This clone was counted ten times or more. The chain combines TRBV7-9 with TRBJ2-5; D possibly corresponds to TRBD2 (6 bases). V was pared by 4 bases and J by 5 bases, with 20 bases between. Germline assignment: CDR1 SEHNR and CDR2 FQNEAQ (reference sequence). The CDR3 has 16 residues. CDR3 in DNA: TGTGCCAGCAGCTCCTCCGGGAGCAGCGCCCGGGAGACCCAGTACTTC. Translating it yields CASSSSGSSARETQYF.

As regards this clone: The same CDR3 also results from other DNA sequences found in this sample. The V call is TRBV5-6, the J call TRBJ2-7; the D call may be TRBD1 or TRBD2 (5 bases each). Germline V gene lookup returns CDR1 SGHDT and CDR2 YYEEEE. Between the trimmed V and J ends, which lost 3 bases and 6 bases, there was a span of 7 bases. This CDR3 spans 11 amino acids. The CDR3 loop is CASSSGLEQYF. The CDR3 region has the DNA TGTGCCAGCAGCTCGGGGCTCGAGCAGTACTTC.

The chain recombines TRBV2 with TRBJ2-3; 7 bases match TRBD2. Germline V CDR1 and CDR2: SNHLY, FYNNEI. V shed 6 bases and J 2 bases; nucleotides not matched to a gene: 5. The CDR3 is 14 amino acids. The CDR3 DNA reads TGTGCCAGCAGAGGGGACTACTTCACAGATACGCAGTATTTT. This encodes CASRGDYFTDTQYF.

This clone has ten or more counts. V usage is TRBV29-1 and J usage is TRBJ2-1; possible D gene TRBD1, 5 bases. The CDR3 extends over 13 amino acids. Germline V gene lookup returns CDR1 SQVTM and CDR2 ANQGSEA. V lost 4 bases, J lost 5 bases, and 12 bases lay in between. CDR3 DNA sequence: TGCAGCGTTGTCGGTAGGACACACAATGAGCAGTTCTTC. It codes for CSVVGRTHNEQFF.

Only a few counts were recorded for this clone. This chain connects TRBV9 to TRBJ2-3; 9 bases are shared with TRBD2. V lost 0 bases and J lost 3; bases outside the gene matches: 5. The CDR3 is made up of 16 amino acids. Germline loops: CDR1 SGDLS, CDR2 YYNGEE. CDR3 sequence: CASSVEISGGTDTQYF. The CDR3 bases are TGTGCCAGCAGCGTAGAGATTAGCGGGGGAACAGATACGCAGTATTTT.

J is TRBJ1-5 and V is TRBV6-5; D is perhaps TRBD1 (6 bases). Trimming pared 6 bases from V and 0 bases from J, leaving 6 bases between. The CDR3 is 13 amino acids. Per the germline V gene, CDR1 is MNHEY and CDR2 is SVGAGI. The CDR3 loop is CASRGHSNQPQHF. The CDR3 coding sequence is TGTGCCAGCAGGGGACATAGCAATCAGCCCCAGCATTTT.

In this sample, this clone turned up a few times. The CDR3 loop reads CASSLVGGPTGELFF. CDR3 nucleotides: TGTGCCAGCAGCTTAGTCGGCGGTCCCACCGGGGAGCTGTTTTTT. The V call is TRBV7-9, the J call TRBJ2-2; D not certain. Trimming took 1 base from V and 4 from J, leaving 10 bases between them. CDR1 SEHNR and CDR2 FQNEAQ come from the germline V gene (reference sequence). The CDR3 is 15 amino acids.

This clone has a count of ten or more. V gene TRBV6-1 combines with J gene TRBJ2-1; no definite D call. The length of the CDR3 is 16 residues. The ends were cut back, 1 base at V and 0 bases at J, with 10 bases in the middle. The germline gives CDR1 MNHNS, CDR2 SASEGT. This CDR3 reads CASSEGAGTSYNEQFF. CDR3 coding DNA: TGTGCCAGCAGTGAAGGGGCAGGAACCTCCTACAATGAGCAGTTCTTC.

The V and J genes are TRBV6-6 and TRBJ1-5, with D unclear. This CDR3 comprises 14 residues. V shed 2 bases and J shed 3 bases, with 8 bases lying between them. From germline, CDR1 is MNHNY and CDR2 SVGAGI (reference sequence). The chain's CDR3 is CASSYLDLNQPQHF. The CDR3 DNA reads TGTGCCAGCAGTTACCTCGACCTCAATCAGCCCCAGCATTTT.

Only a few counts were recorded for this clone. The CDR3 is CASSFGFPSYEQYF. The DNA of the CDR3 is TGTGCCAGCAGCTTTGGGTTCCCGTCCTACGAGCAGTACTTC. V usage is TRBV7-2 and J usage is TRBJ2-7; D remains unclear. The CDR3 totals 14 residues. V lost 3 bases and J 1 base, leaving 10 bases between the germline ends. Germline V gene data show CDR1 as SGHTA and CDR2 as FQGNSA. Looking up the rest from reference TRBV7-2 and TRBJ2-7 gives the full variable domain: GAGVSQSPSNKVTEKGKDVELRCDPISGHTALYWYRQSLGQGLEFLIYFQGNSAPDKSGLPSDRFSAERTGGSVSTLTIQRTQQEDSAVYLCASSFGFPSYEQYFGPGTRLTVT.

This clone has only a few counts. This chain joins TRBV4-3 and TRBJ2-3, with 15 nucleotides matching TRBD2. J lost 4 bases, V lost 3 bases, and 8 bases had no gene match. The germline CDR1 and CDR2 sequences are LGHNA and YSLEER. CDR3 length: 18 residues. The CDR3 nucleotides read TGCGCCAGCAGCCATTACTGGACTAGCGGGAGGGTGGCAGATACGCAGTATTTT. It codes for CASSHYWTSGRVADTQYF.

The V and J genes are TRBV15 and TRBJ2-5; D not resolved. V lost 1 base to trimming and J lost 1 base, with 10 bases between them. This CDR3 comprises 15 residues. Germline V gene sequence: CDR1 LNHNV, CDR2 YYDKDF (reference sequence). The CDR3 loop is CATSRATQIQETQYF. The DNA for the CDR3 is TGTGCCACCAGCAGAGCTACTCAGATCCAAGAGACCCAGTACTTC.

The rearrangement uses TRBV4-3 and TRBJ2-1; possibly TRBD2 for D (6 bases). This CDR3 is 14 amino acids long. Germline V gene sequence: CDR1 LGHNA, CDR2 YSLEER. The V and J ends lost 5 bases and 5 bases respectively, with 13 bases between them. CDR3 amino acids: CASSSGQPNNEQFF. The CDR3 nucleotides read TGCGCCAGCAGCAGCGGGCAGCCTAACAATGAGCAGTTCTTC.

This clone was observed a handful of times. The chain carries TRBV11-1 and TRBJ2-1; 11 positions agree with TRBD2. The CDR3 contains 16 residues. J was trimmed by 6 bases and V by 5 bases; bases with no gene match: 9. Germline CDR1 is SGHAT and CDR2 is FQDESV (reference sequence). As DNA, the CDR3 is TGTGCCAGCAGCAATAGCGGGAGGGCCAGTGGCAATGAGCAGTTCTTC. This codes for CASSNSGRASGNEQFF. The whole variable domain, filled in from reference TRBV11-1 and TRBJ2-1, reads EAEVAQSPRYKITEKSQAVAFWCDPISGHATLYWYRQILGQGPELLVQFQDESVVDDSQLPKDRFSAERLKGVDSTLKIQPAELGDSAMYLCASSNSGRASGNEQFFGPGTRLTVL.

This clone was counted a few times. This sequence joins TRBV19 and TRBJ2-6; D remains ambiguous. This CDR3 comprises 16 residues. Germline V gene lookup returns CDR1 LNHDA and CDR2 SQIVND (reference sequence). V gave up 6 bases and J gave up 0 bases, with 12 bases separating them. The CDR3 here is CASRGFLTSGANVLTF. CDR3 coding DNA: TGTGCCAGTAGGGGGTTCTTAACCTCTGGGGCCAACGTCCTGACTTTC.

The chain couples TRBV10-3 to TRBJ2-5; perhaps TRBD1 as D (5 bases). CDR1 is ENHRY and CDR2 is SYGVKD in the germline V gene. This CDR3 has 14 amino acids. V lost 10 bases to trimming and J lost 1 base, with 16 bases between them. The CDR3 nucleotides read TGTGCCAGCAGCCGCAGGGCCTCCCAAGAGACCCAGTACTTC. It specifies CASSRRASQETQYF.

This clone was seen a few times. The rearrangement joins TRBV7-9 to TRBJ2-5; D is unresolved. The J call could be wrong; TRBJ2-7 is a better fit for the DNA end. CDR1 SEHNR and CDR2 FQNEAQ come from the germline V gene (reference sequence). There are 12 residues in the CDR3. For the CDR3, the DNA is TGTGCCAGCAGCTTAACAAACTACGAGCAGTACTTC. Its translation is CASSLTNYEQYF.

V gene TRBV5-6 combines with J gene TRBJ1-2, with D unclear. The V gene lost 1 base and the J gene lost 4 bases, with 8 bases spanning the gap. The CDR3 runs to 13 residues. Germline CDR1 reads SGHDT; CDR2 reads YYEEEE. CDR3 nucleotide sequence: TGTGCCAGCAGCTTGTTGTCGGCCTATGGCTACACCTTC. Translating gives CASSLLSAYGYTF.

Comments on this clone: A far larger clone is one base from this, pointing to a likely read error. Other DNA sequences in the sample encode the same CDR3. The chain recombines TRBV7-6 with TRBJ2-5; unclear D gene. The CDR3 has 11 residues. The V and J ends lost 3 bases and 5 bases respectively, with 4 bases between them. CDR1 SGHVS and CDR2 FNYEAQ come from the germline V gene. The CDR3 DNA follows: TGTGCCAGCAGCTTCGGGGAGACCCAGTACTTC. The encoded protein is CASSFGETQYF.

This clone was counted at least ten times. The chain combines TRBV9 with TRBJ1-1; D possibly corresponds to TRBD1 (5 bases). Germline V gives CDR1 SGDLS, CDR2 YYNGEE. V was pared by 4 bases and J by 1 base, with 11 bases between. The CDR3 has 14 amino acids. The CDR3 region is CASSKRDRNTEAFF. CDR3 nucleotide sequence: TGTGCCAGCAGCAAACGAGACAGGAACACTGAAGCTTTCTTT.

The chain joins TRBV15 to TRBJ2-6, with TRBD2 identical over 8 bases. J was trimmed by 0 bases and V by 3 bases; bases with no gene match: 7. Germline CDR1 is LNHNV and CDR2 is YYDKDF (reference sequence). CDR3 length: 18 amino acids. DNA of the CDR3: TGTGCCACCAGCAGGGGCGGGAGGACTAACTCTGGGGCCAACGTCCTGACTTTC. As protein: CATSRGGRTNSGANVLTF.

This clone was detected a few times. This chain uses TRBV7-2 with TRBJ1-5; D is uncertain. The V gene's germline CDR1 is SGHTA and CDR2 FQGNSA. The CDR3 contains 12 residues. V dropped 5 bases and J dropped 6 bases, with 8 bases sitting between them. The CDR3 loop reads CASSQDGQPQHF. CDR3 DNA sequence: TGTGCCAGCAGCCAGGACGGTCAGCCCCAGCATTTT. Drawing the rest from reference TRBV7-2 and TRBJ1-5, the complete variable domain is GAGVSQSPSNKVTEKGKDVELRCDPISGHTALYWYRQSLGQGLEFLIYFQGNSAPDKSGLPSDRFSAERTGGSVSTLTIQRTQQEDSAVYLCASSQDGQPQHFGDGTRLSIL.

The chain employs TRBV9 and TRBJ2-3, with TRBD2 matching over 10 bases. The CDR3 sequence is 15 residues long. Germline trimming cut 0 bases from V and 7 bases from J; bases unmatched to any gene: 5. Germline CDR1 and CDR2: SGDLS and YYNGEE. CDR3 DNA: TGTGCCAGCAGCGTAGAAGCGGGAGGGCCGAATACGCAGTATTTT. Amino acid sequence: CASSVEAGGPNTQYF.

The sample holds a few counts of this clone. The chain has TRBV2 and TRBJ2-1; 8 nucleotides match TRBD2. This CDR3 has 13 residues. CDR1 and CDR2 from the germline V gene are SNHLY and FYNNEI. V shed 10 bases, J shed 3 bases, and the junction held 5 bases outside the gene matches. CDR3 region: CATGTRGYNEQFF. DNA for the CDR3: TGTGCCACGGGGACTAGAGGCTACAATGAGCAGTTCTTC.

V is TRBV14 and J is TRBJ1-1; 11 bases agree with TRBD1. Germline values: CDR1 SGHDN, CDR2 FVKESK. The CDR3 consists of 15 residues. J was trimmed by 2 bases and V by 4 bases; bases with no gene match: 3. CDR3 nucleotides: TGTGCCAGCAGCCCGTGGACAGGGGGCAACACTGAAGCTTTCTTT. It codes for CASSPWTGGNTEAFF.

This clone was found many times. The rearrangement joins TRBV27 to TRBJ2-7; 10 bases agree with TRBD1. Looked up from germline, CDR1 is MNHEY and CDR2 is SMNVEV (reference sequence). This CDR3 spans 13 amino acids. V shed 5 bases, J shed 5 bases, and the junction held 3 bases outside the gene matches. The CDR3 DNA reads as TGTGCCAGCAGTAGGGACAGGGGCCACGAGCAGTACTTC. Encoded protein: CASSRDRGHEQYF.